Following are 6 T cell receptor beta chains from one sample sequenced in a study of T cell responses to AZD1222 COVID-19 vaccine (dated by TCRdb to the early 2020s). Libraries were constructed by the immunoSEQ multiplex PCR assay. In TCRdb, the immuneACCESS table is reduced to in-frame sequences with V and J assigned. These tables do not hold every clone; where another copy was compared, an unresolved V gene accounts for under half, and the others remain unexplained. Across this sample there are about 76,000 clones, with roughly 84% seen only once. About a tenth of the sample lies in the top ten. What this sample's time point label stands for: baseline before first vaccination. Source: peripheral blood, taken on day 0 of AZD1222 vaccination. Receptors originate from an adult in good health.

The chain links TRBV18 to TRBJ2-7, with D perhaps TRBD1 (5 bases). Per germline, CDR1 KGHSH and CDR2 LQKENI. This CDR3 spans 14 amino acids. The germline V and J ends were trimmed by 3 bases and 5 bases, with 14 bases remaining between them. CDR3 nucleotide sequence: TGTGCCAGCTCACCCGGCCTCTCCAGGGACGAGCAGTACTTC. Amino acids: CASSPGLSRDEQYF.

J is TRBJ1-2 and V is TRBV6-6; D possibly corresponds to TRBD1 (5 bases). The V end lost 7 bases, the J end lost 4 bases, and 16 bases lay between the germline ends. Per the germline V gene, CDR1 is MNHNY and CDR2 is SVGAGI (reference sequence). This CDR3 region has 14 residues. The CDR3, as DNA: TGTGCCAGCACCCGAGCGGGGCGAGTCTATGGCTACACCTTC. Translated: CASTRAGRVYGYTF.

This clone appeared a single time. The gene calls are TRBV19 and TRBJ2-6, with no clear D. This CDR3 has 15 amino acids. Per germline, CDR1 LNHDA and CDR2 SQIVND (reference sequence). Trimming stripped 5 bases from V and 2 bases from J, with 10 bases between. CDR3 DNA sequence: TGTGCCAGTAGTGATTGGCAGCCTGGGGCCAACGTCCTGACTTTC. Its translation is CASSDWQPGANVLTF.

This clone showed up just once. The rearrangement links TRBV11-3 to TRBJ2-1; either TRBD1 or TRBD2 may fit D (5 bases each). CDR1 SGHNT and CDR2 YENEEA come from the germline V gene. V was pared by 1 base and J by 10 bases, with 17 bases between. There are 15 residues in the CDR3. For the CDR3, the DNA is TGTGCCAGCAGCTTAGCTTCCGTTGGGACGGAAGAGCAGTTCTTC. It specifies CASSLASVGTEEQFF.

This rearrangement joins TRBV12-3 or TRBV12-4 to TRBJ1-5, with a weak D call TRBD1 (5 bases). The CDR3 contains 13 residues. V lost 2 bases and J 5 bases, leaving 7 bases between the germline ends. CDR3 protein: CASSLRGYQPQHF. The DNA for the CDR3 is TGTGCCAGCAGTTTAAGGGGATATCAGCCCCAGCATTTT.

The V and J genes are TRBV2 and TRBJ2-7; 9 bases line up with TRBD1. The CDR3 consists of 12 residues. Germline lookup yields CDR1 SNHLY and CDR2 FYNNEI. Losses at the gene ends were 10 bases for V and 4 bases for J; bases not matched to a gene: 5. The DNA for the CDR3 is TGTGCCACCCGGGACAGGGAGTACGAGCAGTACGTC. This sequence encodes CATRDREYEQYV.